This TCR beta chain was identified during a study of tumor-infiltrating lymphocytes in primary liver carcinoma. General study points: Tumor-blood pairs (like tumor-adjacent pairs) overlapped less than tumor region pairs did.

Concerning this clonotype: Its cognate antigen is unknown. The CDR3 ends on some other residue instead of the conserved phenylalanine or tryptophan, so this is likely a read error. Because the CDR3's place on the DNA is in doubt, the DNA is left out and the CDR3 is given as listed by TCRdb.

Co-extraction of RNA and DNA was performed on roughly 17-32 mg of unsorted bulk tissue. Chronic HBV infection was present in the patients, who were treatment-naive. Five separate regions of each tumor underwent sampling. Over 80% of the cells were viable tumor cells in every tumor sample. TCR beta cDNA came from around 500 ng total RNA, primed with a constant-region primer. Slightly modified ARM-PCR, run as three nested multiplex PCR rounds, produced the TCR beta libraries. The first two PCR rounds, around 10 cycles each, used TRBV1-TRBV30 forward primers and a C-beta reverse primer. TCRdb re-analysed the multiplex PCR reads in MiXCR, keeping a single row per CDR3 protein. The table includes around 70,000 distinct CDR3 sequences, about 70% detected once. A total of 14 residues make up the CDR3, ends included. Per the germline V gene, CDR1 is LGHNA and CDR2 is YNFKEQ.

Sequencing was performed on liver tumor tissue from sampling region 4. The subset is: tumor region T4, right-lateral pole. This chain links TRBV4-2 with TRBJ1-3; no check of the table's D call, TRBD1, against the DNA was made. This receptor was taken from a middle-aged man with primary liver carcinoma and hepatitis B virus infection. The CDR3 reads CASSRDEAGNTICL.